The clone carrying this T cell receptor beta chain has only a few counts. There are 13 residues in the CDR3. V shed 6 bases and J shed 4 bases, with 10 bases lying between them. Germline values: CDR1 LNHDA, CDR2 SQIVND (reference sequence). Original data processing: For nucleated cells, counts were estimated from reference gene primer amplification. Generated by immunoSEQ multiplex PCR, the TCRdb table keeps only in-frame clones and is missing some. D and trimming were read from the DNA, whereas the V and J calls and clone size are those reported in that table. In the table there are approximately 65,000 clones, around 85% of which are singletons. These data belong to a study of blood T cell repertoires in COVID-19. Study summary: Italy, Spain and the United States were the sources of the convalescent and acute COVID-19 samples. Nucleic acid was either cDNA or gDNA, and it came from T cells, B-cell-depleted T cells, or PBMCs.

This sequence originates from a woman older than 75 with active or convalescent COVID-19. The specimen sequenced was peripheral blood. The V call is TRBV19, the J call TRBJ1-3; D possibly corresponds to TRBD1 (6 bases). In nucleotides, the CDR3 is TGTGCCAGTAGACGCGGACAGGGAAACACCATATATTTT. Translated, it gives CASRRGQGNTIYF.